This T cell receptor (beta chain) originates from a study of regulatory T cells in long-lasting Graves disease. Study information: Persistent Graves' disease meant over 5 years of antithyroid drugs with positive TSH receptor antibodies. Study observations and caveats: Gene preferences differed: TRBV28, TRBJ1-2, TRBJ2-5 in persistent cases. It was possible that the small sample size reduced accuracy.

V was clipped by 3 bases and J by 2 bases, with 7 bases between them. CDR3 length: 13 residues. Per the germline V gene, CDR1 is SGHTA and CDR2 is FQGNSA. This clonotype was recorded many times. Its matching antigen is unknown. Relying on iRepertoire HTBI primers and Arm-PCR of CDR3 regions, the team built TCR beta libraries. Under the authors' procedure: Gene usage covered about 60 TRBV and 13 to 15 TRBJ segments. Each CDR3 protein gets one entry after TCRdb re-called the multiplex PCR reads with MiXCR. In this record, the V and J calls reflect TCRdb's handling and not the investigators' own analysis. Among some 340,000 distinct CDR3 sequences listed, roughly 24% were seen once. Time point noted: persistent/refractory GD, antithyroid drugs over 5 years with positive TRAb. After RNA was extracted from PBMCs, the TCR library was made from it.

The source was peripheral blood mononuclear cells (PBMCs), collected when the disease was refractory, from a patient treated with antithyroid drugs. The V call is TRBV7-2, the J call TRBJ2-5; D is undetermined. This TCR derives from a woman aged 40 to 50 with Graves disease. The CDR3 protein is CASSLHSQETQYF. The CDR3 DNA sequence: TGTGCCAGCAGCTTGCACTCGCAAGAGACCCAGTACTTC. Supplemented by reference TRBV7-2 and TRBJ2-5, the full variable domain reads GAGVSQSPSNKVTEKGKDVELRCDPISGHTALYWYRQSLGQGLEFLIYFQGNSAPDKSGLPSDRFSAERTGGSVSTLTIQRTQQEDSAVYLCASSLHSQETQYFGPGTRLLVL.